This T cell receptor beta chain stems from a study of regulatory T cells in long-lasting Graves disease. Deletions cut 3 bases from V and 10 bases from J, with 13 bases between. The CDR3 is 14 amino acids. The germline V gene encodes CDR1 SNHLY and CDR2 FYNNEI. This clonotype was seen at least ten times. The authors built TCR beta libraries using iRepertoire HTBI primers and Arm-PCR of CDR3 regions. TCRdb reprocessed the multiplex PCR reads via MiXCR and lists one record per CDR3 protein. The sample shows fewer than 550,000 distinct CDR3 sequences, about 16% of them seen only once. The time point here: newly diagnosed GD, antithyroid drugs for less than 3 months. RNA extracted from PBMCs served as the sequencing template. This sample also appeared in a second study, on T cells in Graves' hyperthyroidism and ophthalmopathy. That source reports: HTBI primers drove first-round RT-PCR of the TCR CDR3.

The chain uses TRBV2 and TRBJ1-6; weak D call: TRBD1 (5 bases). The sequencing here drew on peripheral blood mononuclear cells (PBMCs), taken at new diagnosis, from a patient treated with antithyroid drugs. The clonotype originates from a woman between 40 and 65 years old with Graves disease. The CDR3 reads CASSERDVGSPLHF. CDR3 in DNA: TGTGCCAGCAGTGAGAGGGACGTCGGGTCACCCCTCCACTTT.